Listed below are T cell receptor beta chains from one sample, sequenced in a study of beta chain features in type 1 diabetes. Measured with immunoSEQ multiplex PCR; TCRdb has only the in-frame clones, and not every one. This table holds around 300,000 clones, 14% found once. What was sequenced was central memory CD4+ T cells from blood. The receptor source for this set is a man aged 25-45 years in good health. Both conserved end residues are part of each CDR3. The D gene is left open where the match is weak. Clone size is not always given. Where it is, it says once, few, many or a class for expanded clones.

abundance,j_gene,d_gene,v_gene,CDR3aa,CDR3nt
.,TRBJ2-3,.,TRBV5-6,CASSPLSTDTDTQYF,TGTGCCAGCAGCCCTTTATCGACAGACACAGATACGCAGTATTTT
.,TRBJ1-2,.,TRBV4-2,CASSQDVGSYGYTF,TGTGCCAGCAGCCAAGATGTCGGCAGCTATGGCTACACCTTC
few,TRBJ2-3,.,TRBV5-4,CASSTPSTDTQYF,TGTGCCAGCAGCACCCCTAGCACAGATACGCAGTATTTT
few,TRBJ2-5,TRBD2,TRBV6-5,CAISSGGRTETQYF,TGTGCCATCAGTTCGGGGGGGCGTACAGAGACCCAGTACTTC
.,TRBJ1-2,.,TRBV6-1,CASSESRQASRDYGYTF,TGTGCCAGCAGTGAGTCAAGACAAGCAAGCAGAGACTATGGCTACACCTTC
.,TRBJ1-1,TRBD1,TRBV7-9,CASSFLGGWEAFF,TGTGCCAGCAGCTTCCTAGGGGGCTGGGAAGCTTTCTTT
.,TRBJ1-1,.,TRBV6-5,CASSYSQGTEAFF,TGTGCCAGCAGTTACTCGCAAGGTACTGAAGCTTTCTTT
few,TRBJ2-7,.,TRBV5-1,CASSQEPGAHYEQYF,TGCGCCAGCAGCCAAGAGCCCGGGGCCCACTACGAGCAGTACTTC
.,TRBJ1-1,.,TRBV6-1,CASSEVRNTEAFF,TGTGCCAGCAGTGAAGTAAGGAACACTGAAGCTTTCTTT
.,TRBJ2-5,.,TRBV11-2,CASSPAGETQYF,TGTGCCAGCAGCCCCGCGGGAGAGACCCAGTACTTC
few,TRBJ1-1,TRBD1,TRBV6-5,CASSYPTGGFTEAFF,TGTGCCAGCAGTTACCCCACAGGGGGCTTCACTGAAGCTTTCTTT
many,TRBJ1-1,.,TRBV7-2,CASSFQVTEAFF,TGTGCCAGCAGCTTTCAGGTCACTGAAGCTTTCTTT
.,TRBJ2-3,TRBD2,TRBV10-3,CAVRSGSGTDTQYF,TGTGCCGTGAGGAGCGGGAGTGGGACAGATACGCAGTATTTT
few,TRBJ2-3,.,TRBV19,CASLNWFGHARDTQYF,TGTGCCAGTCTGAACTGGTTCGGCCACGCACGGGATACGCAGTATTTT
few,TRBJ1-1,.,TRBV5-1,CASSLAWGAGTEAFF,TGCGCCAGCAGCTTGGCGTGGGGGGCAGGCACTGAAGCTTTCTTT
few,TRBJ1-2,.,TRBV7-8,CASSPGTGTIGYGYTF,TGTGCCAGCAGCCCCGGGACGGGGACGATCGGCTATGGCTACACCTTC
.,TRBJ2-1,.,TRBV5-1,CASSSYGRPAGEQFF,TGCGCCAGCAGCTCGTACGGGCGACCCGCCGGTGAGCAGTTCTTC
.,TRBJ1-2,TRBD1,TRBV27,CASSLQGAANYGYTF,TGTGCCAGCAGTTTACAGGGGGCGGCAAACTATGGCTACACCTTC
.,TRBJ1-2,.,TRBV11-2,CASSLSGMAYGYTF,TGTGCCAGCAGCTTATCGGGGATGGCGTATGGCTACACCTTC
.,TRBJ2-3,.,TRBV19,CASSIGRGDTQYF,TGTGCCAGTAGTATTGGTAGAGGGGATACGCAGTATTTT
.,TRBJ1-2,TRBD1,TRBV2,CASRGGQGVYGYTF,TGTGCCAGCAGGGGGGGACAGGGAGTCTATGGCTACACCTTC
.,TRBJ2-4,.,TRBV14,CASSPTPPLSIQYF,TGTGCCAGCAGCCCCACCCCACCCTTAAGCATTCAGTACTTC
few,TRBJ1-2,TRBD1,TRBV5-4,CASSLGQGDGYTF,TGTGCCAGCAGCCTAGGACAGGGGGATGGCTACACCTTC
few,TRBJ1-4,TRBD1,TRBV29-1,CSVGSGQGNEKLFF,TGCAGCGTGGGGTCGGGACAGGGTAATGAAAAACTGTTTTTT
.,TRBJ2-2,.,TRBV6-4,CASSEAPLTNTGELFF,TGTGCCAGCAGTGAGGCTCCACTTACGAACACCGGGGAGCTGTTTTTT
few,TRBJ1-4,.,TRBV27,CASSGRLGEKLFF,TGTGCCAGCAGTGGACGCTTAGGGGAAAAACTGTTTTTT
few,TRBJ1-4,TRBD1,TRBV15,CATAGTGREKLFF,TGTGCCACCGCCGGGACAGGGCGGGAAAAACTGTTTTTT
.,TRBJ1-1,.,TRBV6-6,CASSYSKDTEAFF,TGTGCCAGCAGTTACTCAAAGGACACTGAAGCTTTCTTT
few,TRBJ2-5,.,TRBV4-3,CASSQGGGTVKETQYF,TGCGCCAGCAGCCAAGGTGGGGGGACAGTCAAAGAGACCCAGTACTTC
many,TRBJ1-5,.,TRBV7-9,CASSEGGRGQPQHF,TGTGCCAGCAGTGAAGGTGGACGGGGTCAGCCCCAGCATTTT
few,TRBJ1-5,.,TRBV19,CASSPLRGNQPQHF,TGTGCCAGTAGTCCCTTAAGGGGGAATCAGCCCCAGCATTTT
few,TRBJ2-7,.,TRBV6-6,CASKNRAEQYF,TGTGCCAGCAAAAACAGAGCCGAGCAGTACTTC
few,TRBJ2-7,TRBD1,TRBV6-5,CASADLDRGFEQYF,TGTGCCAGCGCCGATTTGGACAGGGGGTTCGAGCAGTACTTC